This is a list of T cell receptor beta chains from one sample in a study of T cell changes during pregnancy in multiple sclerosis. Data came from immunoSEQ multiplex PCR; TCRdb stores just in-frame clones and leaves some out. The sample has roughly 97,000 clones, 90% seen once. This specimen consisted of peripheral blood, obtained in the second trimester of pregnancy. Receptors were obtained from a female donor in good health, enrolled as a control in a pregnancy study. CDR3s include the opening cysteine and the closing phenylalanine or tryptophan. The D gene is left open where the match is weak. Clone size is stated in some rows and not others, as once, few, many or a class when expanded.

D,size,V,J,DNA,CDR3
TRBD2,.,TRBV5-6,TRBJ2-5,TGTGCCAGCAGCTTAGCGGGGGAGACCCAGTACTTC,CASSLAGETQYF
TRBD1,.,TRBV2,TRBJ1-2,TGTGCCAGCAGTATAGACAGGGGCGACTATGGCTACACCTTC,CASSIDRGDYGYTF
TRBD1,.,TRBV11-2,TRBJ2-3,TGTGCCAGCAGCTTCTCGATCGGGACAGAATACACAGATACGCAGTATTTT,CASSFSIGTEYTDTQYF
TRBD2,.,TRBV6-5,TRBJ2-5,TGTGCCAGCAGTTACCAAACTAGCGGGAGGGCCAAGACCCAGTACTTC,CASSYQTSGRAKTQYF
.,few,TRBV7-2,TRBJ1-6,TGTGCCAGCAACTTACGGGTGGATAATTCACCCCTCCACTTT,CASNLRVDNSPLHF
TRBD2,.,TRBV7-2,TRBJ2-3,TGTGCCAGCAGCTCCGCTAGCGGGAGTGGCACAGATACGCAGTATTTT,CASSSASGSGTDTQYF
TRBD2,.,TRBV5-1,TRBJ2-5,TGCGCCAGCAGCACCAGACTAGCGGGGGGGCGAGAGACCCAGTACTTC,CASSTRLAGGRETQYF
.,.,TRBV6-5,TRBJ2-7,TGTGCCAGCAGTTACGGCAGGGTTGGCTCCTACGAGCAGTACTTC,CASSYGRVGSYEQYF
TRBD1,few,TRBV5-4,TRBJ1-6,TGTGCCAGCAGGTCGACAGGGACACCCCTCCACTTT,CASRSTGTPLHF
TRBD1,.,TRBV29-1,TRBJ1-1,TGCAGCGCCGACAGGGGAGGAGGTAAAGCTTTCTTT,CSADRGGGKAFF